Detailed here is one T cell receptor beta chain. These data belong to a study of blood T cell repertoires in COVID-19. Study details: The samples span acute and convalescent COVID-19 from the United States, Italy and Spain. T cells, B-cell-depleted T cells, or PBMCs supplied cDNA or gDNA.

Original processing methods: Amplified reference gene primers provided the basis for estimating nucleated cell counts. The protocol was immunoSEQ multiplex PCR, while the TCRdb copy is restricted to in-frame clones and leaves out a portion. V, J and clone size were drawn from that table, and D and trimming were deduced from the DNA. The sample carries under 150,000 clones, 85% to 90% recorded once. The CDR3 is made up of 13 amino acids. V lost 5 bases and J 8 bases, leaving 13 bases between the germline ends. The germline V gene has CDR1 SEHNR and CDR2 FQNEAQ (reference sequence). The sequence came from a woman aged 45-65 years with acute or convalescent COVID-19. Sequenced: peripheral blood. The chain is built from TRBV7-9 and TRBJ1-3; the D is unclear. CDR3 region: CASSPNLGDTIYF. Here the CDR3 DNA reads TGTGCCAGCAGCCCAAATCTAGGTGACACCATATATTTT.